This TCR beta chain is from a study of PD-1 blockade in classical Hodgkin lymphoma. TCRdb's copy holds only in-frame clones and misses some; the assay was immunoSEQ multiplex PCR. Here the sample spans around 26,000 clones, approximately 79% being singletons. General study findings and limits: Partial responders and progressors had significantly lower baseline TCR diversity.

Remarks on this clone: Its cognate antigen is unknown.

Germline V CDR1 and CDR2: MNHNS, SASEGT. Trimming removed 11 bases at V and 3 bases at J, with 14 bases between. CDR3 length: 12 amino acids. As to time point: cycle 4 day 1 (C4D1), after 6 weeks of nivolumab. Each of the patients experienced relapse following autologous stem cell transplantation, and their brentuximab vedotin exposure differed. Magnetic negative selection was used to purify CD4+ T cells from PBMCs that had been thawed. The TCR was taken from a human donor with classical Hodgkin lymphoma. The starting material was CD4+ T cells from blood, obtained before the fourth cycle of nivolumab. The chain employs TRBV6-1 and TRBJ2-7; TRBD1 might be the D (8 bases). The CDR3 sequence is CAGGGQVYEQYF. The DNA of the CDR3 is TGTGCCGGGGGGGGACAGGTCTACGAGCAGTACTTC.